This T cell receptor (beta chain) was observed in a study of cytomegalovirus exposure and HLA in healthy donors. The wider study: A data release that came early held 75 million to 85 million unique TCRs from HLA-typed donors.

This clone was seen a handful of times. Its antigen remains unidentified. PCR employed 60 Vbeta and 13 Jbeta primers. Assay: immunoSEQ multiplex PCR; the TCRdb copy retains only in-frame clones and omits some. Of about 110,000 clones in the sample, around two thirds were seen once. V was clipped by 4 bases and J by 4 bases; unmatched bases: 8. The CDR3 has 15 residues. Germline V gives CDR1 SGHAT, CDR2 FQNNGV. Overall study findings and caveats: Relative to equally common others, HLA-associated TCR beta chains showed greater clonal expansion in a later analysis.

The sequenced sample consisted of PBMCs. The TCR comes from a woman aged 35 to 49 in good health and CMV-seropositive. The chain recombines TRBV11-2 with TRBJ2-7; 9 nucleotides agree with TRBD1. The DNA for the CDR3 is TGTGCCAGCAGCTATAGTGGGGACAGGGTTTACGAGCAGTACTTC. As protein: CASSYSGDRVYEQYF.